Listed here are 20 T cell receptor beta chains from one sample, sequenced in a study of T cells in Graves' hyperthyroidism and ophthalmopathy. The investigators amplified TCR beta CDR3 regions from RNA transcripts. An initial round of RT-PCR targeting the TCR CDR3 relied on the HTBI primer set. TCRdb redid the calling of the multiplex PCR reads with MiXCR, one entry per CDR3 protein. The data contain some 500,000 distinct CDR3 sequences, less than 25% of them singletons. The sample consisted of blood. The receptors were gathered from a woman under 40 with Graves' ophthalmopathy.

Details on this clonotype: With a much larger clone just one base away, this may be a read error. V and J are TRBV28 and TRBJ1-2; tentative D call: TRBD1 (6 bases). The CDR3 loop spans 18 amino acids. The V and J ends lost 7 bases and 0 bases respectively, with 24 bases between them. Germline values: CDR1 MDHEN, CDR2 SYDVKM. Here the CDR3 reads CASMTGTRLELSNYGYTF. CDR3 in DNA: TGTGCCAGCATGACCGGGACAAGACTTGAGCTATCTAACTATGGCTACACCTTC.

This clonotype was seen many times. The chain links TRBV6-2 or TRBV6-3 to TRBJ2-5, with no clear D. The CDR3 is made up of 14 amino acids. CDR1 is MNHEY, CDR2 SVGEGT, per germline. V lost 2 bases, J lost 5 bases, and 12 bases lay in between. The CDR3 region has the DNA TGTGCCAGCAGTTACCACGACCGCCGGGAGACCCAGTACTTC. Translated: CASSYHDRRETQYF.

A remark on this clonotype: An end of the junction differs from the germline gene, which may be a read error. The chain is built from TRBV4-2 and TRBJ1-2, with 9 bases fitting TRBD1. CDR3 length: 14 amino acids. The germline V gene has CDR1 LGHNA and CDR2 YNFKEQ. In DNA, the CDR3 is TGTGCCAGCAACGGACAGGGGAAAAACTATGGCTGCACCTTC. Translation: CASNGQGKNYGCTF.

This clonotype was detected a few times. Germline is not matched at one junction end, which may reflect a read error. The rearrangement joins TRBV20-1 to TRBJ2-2, with TRBD1 as a possible D gene (6 bases). This CDR3 is 14 amino acids long. Per germline, CDR1 DFQATT and CDR2 SNEGSKA (reference sequence). The CDR3 DNA is TGCAGTGCTCCAACTCGGACAGACTCCGGGGATCTGTTTTTT. Translation: CSAPTRTDSGDLFF.

This clonotype was observed many times. The chain recombines TRBV7-9 with TRBJ1-2; possible D gene TRBD1, 5 bases. Trimming removed 5 bases at V and 1 base at J, with 11 bases between. The CDR3 has 14 amino acids. Per the germline V gene, CDR1 is SEHNR and CDR2 is FQNEAQ (reference sequence). The CDR3 spells CASSPGAFNYGYTF. The DNA of the CDR3 is TGTGCCAGCAGCCCCGGGGCCTTTAACTATGGCTACACCTTC.

This clonotype was seen ten or more times. This chain uses TRBV16 with TRBJ1-1; D gene unclear. Trimming took off 5 bases at V and 0 bases at J, with 7 bases between the two ends. Germline loops: CDR1 KGHSY, CDR2 FQNENV. The CDR3 has 13 amino acids. The CDR3 spells CASSKDMNTEAFF. CDR3 nucleotide sequence: TGTGCCAGCAGCAAAGACATGAACACTGAAGCTTTCTTT.

At least ten counts were recorded for this clonotype. The chain recombines TRBV4-1 with TRBJ1-5, with D unclear. Germline V gene sequence: CDR1 MGHRA, CDR2 YSYEKL. CDR3 length: 16 amino acids. V was cut by 0 bases and J by 3 bases, with 12 bases left in between. CDR3 amino acids: CASSQDPLQNNQPQHF. DNA for the CDR3: TGCGCCAGCAGCCAAGATCCCTTGCAGAACAATCAGCCCCAGCATTTT.

This clonotype showed up just a few times. The chain couples TRBV10-3 to TRBJ2-7; 9 positions agree with TRBD1. The CDR3 spans 13 residues. After removal of 6 bases from V and 3 bases from J, the junction contained 3 bases not matched to a gene. CDR1 is ENHRY, CDR2 SYGVKD, per germline. The CDR3 loop reads CAIRDRGDYEQYF. The CDR3 coding sequence is TGTGCCATCAGGGACAGGGGTGACTACGAGCAGTACTTC.

This clonotype was detected many times. The chain carries TRBV7-3 and TRBJ2-5; a weak D match, TRBD2 (6 bases). The CDR3 runs to 13 residues. V lost 2 bases and J lost 9, with 13 bases in between. The germline gives CDR1 SGHTA, CDR2 FQGTGA. The CDR3 sequence is CASSLRGPGAQYF. The CDR3 nucleotides read TGTGCCAGCAGCTTACGAGGGCCGGGGGCCCAGTACTTC.

This clonotype was seen a handful of times. This chain links TRBV11-3 with TRBJ2-3, with D perhaps assigned TRBD1 or TRBD2 (5 bases each). The V and J ends lost 5 bases and 4 bases respectively, with 10 bases between them. The CDR3 length is 13 residues. Germline CDR1 SGHNT, CDR2 YENEEA. CDR3 nucleotides: TGTGCCAGCAGCCCCGGGACGGCAGATACGCAGTATTTT. It specifies CASSPGTADTQYF.

This clonotype has at least ten counts. The rearrangement joins TRBV20-1 to TRBJ2-6; 10 positions agree with TRBD1. CDR1 and CDR2 from the germline V gene are DFQATT and SNEGSKA (reference sequence). This CDR3 is built from 18 residues. V was pared by 1 base and J by 0 bases, with 6 bases of the junction left unmatched. CDR3 residues: CSARVGQGGISGANVLTF. CDR3 sequence (DNA): TGCAGTGCTAGAGTTGGACAGGGGGGCATCTCTGGGGCCAACGTCCTGACTTTC.

Ten or more counts support this clonotype. This chain links TRBV27 with TRBJ2-7, with TRBD2 identical over 8 bases. Germline V CDR1 and CDR2: MNHEY, SMNVEV (reference sequence). The CDR3 extends over 16 amino acids. J gave up 0 bases and V 4 bases, and 8 bases lay outside the gene matches. CDR3 loop: CASSSISGVSSYEQYF. CDR3 in DNA: TGTGCCAGCAGTTCAATTAGCGGGGTGAGCTCCTACGAGCAGTACTTC.

This clonotype showed up many times. This sequence joins TRBV30 and TRBJ1-1; D is undetermined. The V end was cut by 2 bases, the J end by 1 base, with 11 bases between. The CDR3 spans 14 residues. Germline loops: CDR1 GTSNPN, CDR2 SVGIG (reference sequence). The DNA for the CDR3 is TGTGCCTGGAGTCCAGAAACAAGGAACACTGAAGCTTTCTTT. It translates to CAWSPETRNTEAFF.

The chain has TRBV6-1 and TRBJ1-1; D not certain. This CDR3 region has 9 residues. Germline V gene data show CDR1 as MNHNS and CDR2 as SASEGT. Between the trimmed V and J ends, which lost 5 bases and 5 bases, there was a span of 0 bases. CDR3 DNA: TGTGCCAGCAGTACTGAAGCTTTCTTT. Amino acid sequence: CASSTEAFF.

The chain's CDR3 is CATSRDLVNRGEDGYTF. CDR3 in DNA: TGTGCCACCAGCAGAGATTTAGTGAACAGGGGGGAGGATGGCTACACCTTC. The chain carries TRBV15 and TRBJ1-2; TRBD1 aligns across 8 bases. V trimming: 0 bases; J trimming: 6 bases; junction bases outside the gene matches: 12. CDR3 length equals 17 residues. From germline, CDR1 is LNHNV and CDR2 YYDKDF (reference sequence).

This clonotype was picked up many times. V gene TRBV28 combines with J gene TRBJ1-1; D perhaps matches TRBD1 (6 bases). CDR3 length: 15 amino acids. V lost 2 bases and J lost 5, with 15 bases in between. Germline assignment: CDR1 MDHEN and CDR2 SYDVKM. CDR3: CASSLQGLRKTEAFF. The CDR3, as DNA: TGTGCCAGCAGTTTACAGGGGCTGAGAAAGACTGAAGCTTTCTTT. Full variable domain (missing parts from reference TRBV28 and TRBJ1-1): DVKVTQSSRYLVKRTGEKVFLECVQDMDHENMFWYRQDPGLGLRLIYFSYDVKMKEKGDIPEGYSVSREKKERFSLILESASTNQTSMYLCASSLQGLRKTEAFFGQGTRLTVV.

This clonotype showed up many times. V and J are TRBV3-1 and TRBJ2-7; 11 bases are a match to TRBD1. This CDR3 contains 16 residues. The ends lost 4 bases at V and 2 bases at J; junction bases unmatched: 7. Per the germline V gene, CDR1 is LGHDT and CDR2 is YNNKEL (reference sequence). The CDR3 is CASSLSWDRGTYEQYF. CDR3 bases: TGTGCCAGCAGCCTCTCCTGGGACAGGGGGACCTACGAGCAGTACTTC.

This clonotype showed up many times. The chain links TRBV6-2 or TRBV6-3 to TRBJ2-7; the D gene could be TRBD1 or TRBD2 (5 bases each). Germline assignment: CDR1 MNHEY and CDR2 SVGEGT. This CDR3 has 11 amino acids. V was shortened by 7 bases and J by 5 bases, with 9 bases between the two germline ends. The CDR3 region is CASNGAHEQYF. DNA for the CDR3: TGTGCCAGCAACGGGGCCCACGAGCAGTACTTC.

The chain links TRBV27 to TRBJ1-1; perhaps TRBD1 as D (5 bases). This CDR3 has 15 residues. Deletions cut 1 base from V and 4 bases from J, with 13 bases between. CDR1 is MNHEY, CDR2 SMNVEV, per germline (reference sequence). The CDR3 DNA reads TGTGCCAGCAGTTTATTGGGTACAGGCAGCACTGAAGCTTTCTTT. Translation gives CASSLLGTGSTEAFF.

The chain uses TRBV12-3 or TRBV12-4 and TRBJ1-2; tentative D call: TRBD1 (5 bases). The V and J ends lost 5 bases and 9 bases respectively, with 16 bases between them. The CDR3 has 13 residues. The CDR3 coding sequence is TGTGCCAGCAGTACCTCAGGGACTAGGAGCTACACCTTC. Its protein is CASSTSGTRSYTF.